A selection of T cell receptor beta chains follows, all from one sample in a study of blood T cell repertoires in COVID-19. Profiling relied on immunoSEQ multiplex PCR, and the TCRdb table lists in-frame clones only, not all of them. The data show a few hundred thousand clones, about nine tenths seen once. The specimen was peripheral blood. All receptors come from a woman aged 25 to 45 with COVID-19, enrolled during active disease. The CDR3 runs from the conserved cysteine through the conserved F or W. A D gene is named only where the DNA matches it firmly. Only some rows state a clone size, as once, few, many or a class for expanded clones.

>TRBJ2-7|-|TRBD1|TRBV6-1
CASSQVLDRSSYEQYF
TGTGCCAGCAGTCAAGTCTTGGACAGGAGCTCCTACGAGCAGTACTTC
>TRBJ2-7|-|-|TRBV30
CAWSVSFYEQYF
TGTGCCTGGAGTGTCTCGTTCTACGAGCAGTACTTC
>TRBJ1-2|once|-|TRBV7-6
CASSLGVGGNYGYTF
TGTGCCAGCAGCTTAGGAGTCGGGGGAAACTATGGCTACACCTTC
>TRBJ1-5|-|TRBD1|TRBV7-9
CASSLRLWDRRGQPQHF
TGTGCCAGCAGCTTACGGCTATGGGACAGAAGGGGTCAGCCCCAGCATTTT
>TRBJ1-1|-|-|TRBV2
CASRETEGTEAFF
TGTGCCAGCAGGGAGACGGAGGGCACTGAAGCTTTCTTT
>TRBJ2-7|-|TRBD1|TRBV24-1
CATSDPDQTGSTYEQYF
TGTGCCACCAGTGACCCAGACCAGACAGGGAGTACCTACGAGCAGTACTTC
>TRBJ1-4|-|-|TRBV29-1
CSVEDTGRGGEKLFF
TGCAGCGTTGAAGATACAGGGAGAGGAGGAGAAAAACTGTTTTTT
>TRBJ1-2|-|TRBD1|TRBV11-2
CASSQDRGVKGYTF
TGTGCCAGCAGTCAGGACAGGGGGGTAAAAGGCTACACCTTC
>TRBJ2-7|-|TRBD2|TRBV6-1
CATMTGLAGYEQYF
TGTGCCACCATGACGGGACTAGCGGGATACGAGCAGTACTTC
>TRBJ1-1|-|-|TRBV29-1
CSVRVGRNPTEAFF
TGCAGCGTCCGAGTTGGGAGGAACCCCACTGAAGCTTTCTTT
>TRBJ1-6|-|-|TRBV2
CASSDWRQNNSPLHF
TGTGCCAGCAGTGACTGGAGACAGAATAATTCACCCCTCCACTTT
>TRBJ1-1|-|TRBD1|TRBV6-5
CASSSLGGQSNTEAFF
TGTGCCAGCAGTTCGCTGGGGGGACAGTCTAACACTGAAGCTTTCTTT
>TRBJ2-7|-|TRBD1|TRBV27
CASSTLTGNEQYF
TGTGCCAGCAGTACCTTGACAGGGAACGAGCAGTACTTC
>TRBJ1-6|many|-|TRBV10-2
CASSLDSQTGSPLHF
TGCGCCAGCAGCTTGGACAGCCAAACGGGTTCACCCCTCCACTTT
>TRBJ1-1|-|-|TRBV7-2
CASILLHRFYTEAFF
TGTGCCAGCATCTTGCTCCACAGGTTTTACACTGAAGCTTTCTTT
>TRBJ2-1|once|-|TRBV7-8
CASTLLPAGTPIYNEQFF
TGTGCCAGCACCCTGCTGCCGGCCGGGACTCCTATTTACAATGAGCAGTTCTTC
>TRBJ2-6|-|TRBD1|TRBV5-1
CASSLGQGSSGANVLTF
TGCGCCAGCAGCTTGGGACAGGGTTCCTCTGGGGCCAACGTCCTGACTTTC
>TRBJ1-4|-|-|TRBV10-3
CAISESAGPRKLFF
TGTGCCATCAGTGAGTCGGCAGGGCCCCGGAAACTGTTTTTT
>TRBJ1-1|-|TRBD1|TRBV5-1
CASSARTGGRTEAFF
TGCGCCAGCAGCGCCCGGACAGGGGGCAGGACTGAAGCTTTCTTT
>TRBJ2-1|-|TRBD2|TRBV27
CASSRIGTTIHNEQFF
TGTGCCAGCAGCCGAATCGGGACTACTATCCACAATGAGCAGTTCTTC
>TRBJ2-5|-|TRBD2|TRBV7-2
CASSRSGSGETQYF
TGTGCCAGCAGCCGTAGCGGGAGCGGAGAGACCCAGTACTTC
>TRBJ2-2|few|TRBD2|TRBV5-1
CASSQVGVAGLNTGELFF
TGCGCCAGCAGCCAGGTTGGGGTAGCGGGGCTGAACACCGGGGAGCTGTTTTTT
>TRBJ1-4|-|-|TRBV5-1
CASSLGLNPYNEKLFF
TGCGCCAGCAGCTTGGGACTGAACCCTTACAATGAAAAACTGTTTTTT
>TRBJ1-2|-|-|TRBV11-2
CASSLSGALDYGYTF
TGTGCCAGCAGCTTGTCAGGGGCCTTGGATTATGGCTACACCTTC
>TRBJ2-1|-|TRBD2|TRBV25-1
CASSGQGGSNNEQFF
TGTGCCAGCAGTGGTCAGGGCGGGAGTAACAATGAGCAGTTCTTC
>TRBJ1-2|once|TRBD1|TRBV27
CASSFTGTGWVRYGYTF
TGTGCCAGCAGTTTCACCGGGACAGGGTGGGTTAGATATGGCTACACCTTC
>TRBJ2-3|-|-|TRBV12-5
CASGLLAKGSLSSTDTQYF
TGTGCTAGTGGTTTACTAGCCAAGGGTTCACTTTCTAGCACAGATACGCAGTATTTT
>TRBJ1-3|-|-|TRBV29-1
CSVTLGGSGNTIYF
TGCAGCGTTACCCTCGGGGGATCTGGAAACACCATATATTTT
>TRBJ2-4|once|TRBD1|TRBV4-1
CASSQAADRGRRTKNIQYF
TGCGCCAGCAGCCAAGCTGCGGACAGGGGGCGAAGGACCAAAAACATTCAGTACTTC
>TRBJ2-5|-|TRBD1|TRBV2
CASSDRTGVGQETQYF
TGTGCCAGCAGTGATAGGACAGGGGTGGGCCAAGAGACCCAGTACTTC
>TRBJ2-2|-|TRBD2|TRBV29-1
CSVSKGGLETGELFF
TGCAGCGTTTCTAAAGGGGGACTAGAAACCGGGGAGCTGTTTTTT
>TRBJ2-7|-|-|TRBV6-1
CASSADAYEQYF
TGTGCCAGCAGTGCAGATGCCTACGAGCAGTACTTC